The clone carrying this T cell receptor beta chain has more than one count but fewer than ten. Looked up from germline, CDR1 is MNHEY and CDR2 is SMNVEV (reference sequence). CDR3 length: 12 residues. Deletions cut 5 bases from V and 2 bases from J, with 5 bases between. MiXCR was run by TCRdb on the PCR reads, yielding one entry per CDR3 protein. This sample carries 10,000 to 15,000 distinct CDR3 sequences, 55% to 70% of them seen once, and the ten largest clones take 32%. This entry belongs to a study of tumor-infiltrating lymphocytes in oesophageal squamous cell carcinoma. This clonotype was obtained from a female donor with esophageal squamous cell carcinoma. Material: esophageal tumor tissue. V usage is TRBV27 and J usage is TRBJ2-3; no clear D gene. In nucleotides, the CDR3 is TGTGCCAGCAGTCCGAACACAGATACGCAGTATTTT. It yields the protein CASSPNTDTQYF.